The source of this T cell receptor (beta chain) is a study of cytomegalovirus exposure and HLA in healthy donors. Method: immunoSEQ multiplex PCR; TCRdb's copy keeps in-frame clones and lacks some. The data contain roughly 150,000 clones, 84% of them singletons. In germline, CDR1 is MDHEN, CDR2 SYDVKM. Trimming left V 2 bases short and J 5 bases short, with 7 bases between. This CDR3 comprises 14 residues. The source is a man younger than 45 in good health and CMV-seropositive. Sequencing input: PBMCs. J is TRBJ1-6 and V is TRBV28; D remains ambiguous. The CDR3 is CASSLTENNSPLHF. The DNA for the CDR3 is TGTGCCAGCAGTTTAACAGAGAATAATTCACCCCTCCACTTT.